Following are 7 T cell receptor beta chains from one sample sequenced in a study of blood T cell repertoires in COVID-19. The table came from immunoSEQ multiplex PCR; TCRdb's copy has only in-frame clones and leaves some out. The sample gives roughly 11,000 clones, about 71% of which show up once; less than 7.5% is in the top ten. Sequenced material: peripheral blood. These receptors all stem from a man in his sixties with COVID-19, enrolled during active disease.

This sequence joins TRBV19 and TRBJ2-5; TRBD2 aligns across 14 bases. CDR3 length equals 17 residues. J lost 9 bases, V lost 7 bases, and 16 bases had no gene match. The germline V gene has CDR1 LNHDA and CDR2 SQIVND (reference sequence). The CDR3 DNA is TGTGCCAGTAATCCTAGATGGACTAGCGGGAGGACGGTCGCCCAGTACTTC. Translation gives CASNPRWTSGRTVAQYF.

CDR3 region: CAISGGEDRNSPLHF. CDR3 DNA: TGTGCTATAAGCGGGGGGGAGGACCGTAATTCACCCCTCCACTTT. This chain connects TRBV10-3 to TRBJ1-6; tentative D call: TRBD1 (5 bases). The CDR3 loop spans 15 amino acids. Germline V lookup: CDR1 ENHRY, CDR2 SYGVKD.

The CDR3: CASSLAYSDREYGYTF. The CDR3, as DNA: TGTGCCAGCAGCTTAGCCTACTCGGACAGGGAGTATGGCTACACCTTC. This chain joins TRBV7-9 and TRBJ1-2; 8 positions match TRBD1. The CDR3 loop spans 16 amino acids. V trimming: 0 bases; J trimming: 5 bases; junction bases outside the gene matches: 8. Germline-derived CDR1 and CDR2 are SEHNR and FQNEAQ (reference sequence).

This chain connects TRBV6-5 to TRBJ2-5; D is perhaps TRBD2 (7 bases). Trimming cost V 6 bases and J 2 bases, with 10 bases left between them. The CDR3 extends over 13 amino acids. Germline CDR1 and CDR2: MNHEY and SVGAGI. The CDR3 coding sequence is TGTGCCAGCAGACAGGGAGGGCAAGAGACCCAGTACTTC. This encodes CASRQGGQETQYF.

In this sample, this clone turned up a few times. V gene TRBV2 combines with J gene TRBJ2-7; D may be TRBD2 (6 bases). Germline lookup yields CDR1 SNHLY and CDR2 FYNNEI. V lost 3 bases and J lost 0, with 12 bases in between. The CDR3 contains 15 residues. CDR3 sequence (DNA): TGTGCCAGCAGTGAGGGGACTTTCATCTCCTACGAGCAGTACGTC. This gives the protein CASSEGTFISYEQYV.

This clone was recorded a few times. The CDR3 nucleotides read TGTGCCTGGATCCGTAACACTGAAGCTTTCTTT. This translates into CAWIRNTEAFF. The gene calls are TRBV30 and TRBJ1-1; D uncertain. CDR1 and CDR2 from the germline V gene are GTSNPN and SVGIG (reference sequence). Trimming removed 4 bases at V and 2 bases at J, with 5 bases between. The CDR3 runs 11 residues.

The chain links TRBV14 to TRBJ2-1; D is perhaps TRBD2 (6 bases). The CDR3 contains 18 residues. V lost 0 bases and J lost 9, with 24 bases in between. Germline CDR1 reads SGHDN; CDR2 reads FVKESK. The CDR3 is CASSQETGVPATRGEQFF. The CDR3 bases are TGTGCCAGCAGCCAAGAAACGGGGGTGCCCGCTACTAGAGGTGAGCAGTTCTTC. Full variable domain (rest looked up from reference TRBV14 and TRBJ2-1): EAGVTQFPSHSVIEKGQTVTLRCDPISGHDNLYWYRRVMGKEIKFLLHFVKESKQDESGMPNNRFLAERTGGTYSTLKVQPAELEDSGVYFCASSQETGVPATRGEQFFGPGTRLTVL.